This T cell receptor (beta chain) was captured by sequencing in a study of OX40 agonist ivuxolimab in advanced cancers. The overall study: Across the patients, intravenous ivuxolimab was delivered every 2 weeks at 0.01 to 10 mg/kg. Hepatocellular carcinoma, melanoma, renal cell or head and neck cancer was diagnosed in the dose-escalation patients. Enrollees could have had prior anti-PD-1, anti-PD-L1 or anti-CTLA-4 therapy, which approximately 40% had received. Study-wide findings and caveats: Averaging showed that CD8+ T cells had more expanded clones than CD4+ did.

CDR1 SGHAT and CDR2 FQNNGV come from the germline V gene. Trimming removed 0 bases from V and 1 base from J, with 16 bases in between. This CDR3 has 18 amino acids. Remarks on this clone: Its antigen is as yet unknown.

Produced via immunoSEQ multiplex PCR; TCRdb's table is partial and in-frame only. Of approximately 60,000 clones listed, about 87% are singletons. The starting material was CD4+ or CD8+ T cells sorted from blood, obtained in a trial of the OX40 agonist ivuxolimab. V is TRBV11-2 and J is TRBJ1-5; the D gene is possibly TRBD1 (6 bases). This clonotype originated in an adult with an advanced solid tumor such as melanoma, head and neck, liver or kidney cancer. CDR3 protein: CASSLDAGRGWSNQPQHF. The CDR3 DNA reads TGTGCCAGCAGCTTAGATGCGGGCAGGGGATGGAGCAATCAGCCCCAGCATTTT.